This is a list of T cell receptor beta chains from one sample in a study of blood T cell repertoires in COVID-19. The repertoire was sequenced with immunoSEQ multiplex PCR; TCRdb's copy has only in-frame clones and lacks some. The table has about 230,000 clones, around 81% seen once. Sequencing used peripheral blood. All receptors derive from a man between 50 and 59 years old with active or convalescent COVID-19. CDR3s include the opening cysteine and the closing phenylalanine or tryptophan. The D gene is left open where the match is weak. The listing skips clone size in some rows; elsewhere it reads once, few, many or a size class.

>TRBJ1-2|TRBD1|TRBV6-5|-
TGTGCCAGCAGTAACCGGGACAGGGCTGGCTACACCTTC
CASSNRDRAGYTF
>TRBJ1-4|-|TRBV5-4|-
TGTGCCAGCAGCTCGAACGTCGGGGATGAAAAACTGTTTTTT
CASSSNVGDEKLFF
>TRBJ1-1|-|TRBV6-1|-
TGTGCCAGCAGTGAGACAGGAAACACTGAAGCTTTCTTT
CASSETGNTEAFF
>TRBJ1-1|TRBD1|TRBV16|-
TGTGCCAGCAACCAGGGGGCCGTAGGGAACACTGAAGCTTTCTTT
CASNQGAVGNTEAFF
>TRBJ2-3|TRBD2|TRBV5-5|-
TGTGCCAGCAGCTTACAGCGGGGGGGCGCGGTAGATACGCAGTATTTT
CASSLQRGGAVDTQYF
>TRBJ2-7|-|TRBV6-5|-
TGTGCCAGCACGATCGGTGGTTTCGCCCCGTACTTC
CASTIGGFAPYF
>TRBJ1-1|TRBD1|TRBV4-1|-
TGCGCCAGCAGCCAAGGGACAGGGGCCAACACTGAAGCTTTCTTT
CASSQGTGANTEAFF
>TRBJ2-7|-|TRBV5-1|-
TGCGCCAGCAGCTTTGGGAGGCCCTACGAGCAGTACTTC
CASSFGRPYEQYF
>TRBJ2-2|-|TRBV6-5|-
TGTGCCGGATCGAGTCAGGTCACCGGGGAGCTGTTTTTT
CAGSSQVTGELFF
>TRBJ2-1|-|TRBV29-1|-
TGCAGCGTTGAGGGGCGCTCCTACAATGAGCAGTTCTTC
CSVEGRSYNEQFF
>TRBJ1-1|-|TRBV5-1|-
TGCGCCAGCAGCTTGGACCCTCGGGACATAGCCACTGAAGCTTTCTTT
CASSLDPRDIATEAFF
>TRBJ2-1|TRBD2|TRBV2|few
TGTGCCAGCAGTATACTAGCGGGGGGGAGGAATGAGCAGTTCTTC
CASSILAGGRNEQFF
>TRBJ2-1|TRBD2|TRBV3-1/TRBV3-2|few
TGTGCCAGCAGCTCACTAGCGGGGGGGAAGGTGGGGTACAATGAGCAGTTCTTC
CASSSLAGGKVGYNEQFF